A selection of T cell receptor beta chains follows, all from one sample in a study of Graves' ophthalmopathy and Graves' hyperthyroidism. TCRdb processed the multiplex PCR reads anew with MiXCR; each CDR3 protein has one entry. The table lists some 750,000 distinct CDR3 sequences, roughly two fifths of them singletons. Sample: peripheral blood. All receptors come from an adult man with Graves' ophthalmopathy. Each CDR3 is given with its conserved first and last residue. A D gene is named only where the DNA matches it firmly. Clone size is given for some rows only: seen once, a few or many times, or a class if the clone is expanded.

CDR3nt: TGTGCCAGCAAGCTAAATTCACCCCTCCACTTT
CDR3aa: CASKLNSPLHF
d_gene: NA
j_gene: TRBJ1-6
abundance: many
v_gene: TRBV16

CDR3nt: TGTGCCACCAGCAGAGATTCAGAACAGGTCCCTGAAGCTTTCTTT
CDR3aa: CATSRDSEQVPEAFF
d_gene: NA
j_gene: TRBJ1-1
abundance: many
v_gene: TRBV15

CDR3nt: TGTGCCAGCAGCTTAGCGGGGAGGACTAATGAAAAACTGTTTTTT
CDR3aa: CASSLAGRTNEKLFF
d_gene: NA
j_gene: TRBJ1-4
abundance: many
v_gene: TRBV7-2

CDR3nt: TGTGCCATCAAAGGGGGTCTAGCGGGAGCTGACGAGCAGTACTTC
CDR3aa: CAIKGGLAGADEQYF
d_gene: TRBD2
j_gene: TRBJ2-7
abundance: NA
v_gene: TRBV10-3

CDR3nt: TGTGCCAGCTCCCCCAACAGGGGGTCGGGTCAGCCCCAGCATTTT
CDR3aa: CASSPNRGSGQPQHF
d_gene: TRBD1
j_gene: TRBJ1-5
abundance: NA
v_gene: TRBV10-3

CDR3nt: TGTGCCAGCAGCTCCCTACACTACGAGCAGTACTTC
CDR3aa: CASSSLHYEQYF
d_gene: NA
j_gene: TRBJ2-7
abundance: many
v_gene: TRBV7-2

CDR3nt: TGCAGCGTTCGGAGCGGGAGGGGGCCTTACTACGAGCAGTACTTC
CDR3aa: CSVRSGRGPYYEQYF
d_gene: TRBD2
j_gene: TRBJ2-7
abundance: many
v_gene: TRBV29-1

CDR3nt: TGTGCCACCAGCAGAGATCGGGCCAGCCCCCGGGAGCAGTACTTC
CDR3aa: CATSRDRASPREQYF
d_gene: NA
j_gene: TRBJ2-7
abundance: NA
v_gene: TRBV15

CDR3nt: TGTGCCATCAGTGAGTCGGTAGAGAATCAGCCCCAGCATTTT
CDR3aa: CAISESVENQPQHF
d_gene: NA
j_gene: TRBJ1-5
abundance: many
v_gene: TRBV10-3

CDR3nt: TGTGCCAGTAGTATAGTCCACACTGAAGCTTTCTTT
CDR3aa: CASSIVHTEAFF
d_gene: NA
j_gene: TRBJ1-1
abundance: many
v_gene: TRBV19

CDR3nt: TGTGCCAGCAGCCCTAGCGAGACAGAAGCTTTCTTT
CDR3aa: CASSPSETEAFF
d_gene: NA
j_gene: TRBJ1-1
abundance: NA
v_gene: TRBV7-9

CDR3nt: TGTGCCAGCAGCTTAGGGAGGGGGAATGAAAAACTGTTTTTT
CDR3aa: CASSLGRGNEKLFF
d_gene: NA
j_gene: TRBJ1-4
abundance: NA
v_gene: TRBV7-9

CDR3nt: TGTGCCAGCAGCTTCGACCGAAGCTCCTATAATTCACCCCTCCACTTT
CDR3aa: CASSFDRSSYNSPLHF
d_gene: NA
j_gene: TRBJ1-6
abundance: NA
v_gene: TRBV7-2

CDR3nt: TGTGCCAGCAGCGTAGAAGAACAGGGTAACTATGGCTACACCTTC
CDR3aa: CASSVEEQGNYGYTF
d_gene: NA
j_gene: TRBJ1-2
abundance: NA
v_gene: TRBV9

CDR3nt: TGTGCCAGCAGTGAGAAGGGGACAAGGTACTACGAGCAGTACTTC
CDR3aa: CASSEKGTRYYEQYF
d_gene: NA
j_gene: TRBJ2-7
abundance: few
v_gene: TRBV2

CDR3nt: TGCAGTGCTACCGGGACTAGCGGTTCCTACGAGCAGTACTTC
CDR3aa: CSATGTSGSYEQYF
d_gene: TRBD2
j_gene: TRBJ2-7
abundance: many
v_gene: TRBV20-1

CDR3nt: TGTGCCAGCAGCTTTTTGGGATCCGGGGAAGAGACCCAGTACTTC
CDR3aa: CASSFLGSGEETQYF
d_gene: NA
j_gene: TRBJ2-5
abundance: NA
v_gene: TRBV7-2

CDR3nt: TGCAGCTTAGGACAGACCTATGGCTACACCTTC
CDR3aa: CSLGQTYGYTF
d_gene: NA
j_gene: TRBJ1-2
abundance: NA
v_gene: TRBV29-1

CDR3nt: TGCGCCAGCAGCTTTTCCGCGGGATTCACCGGGGAACTGTTTTTT
CDR3aa: CASSFSAGFTGELFF
d_gene: NA
j_gene: TRBJ2-2
abundance: NA
v_gene: TRBV5-1

CDR3nt: TGTGCCAGCAGCTTGGGCGGGTGGGGACTAGCGACCTACGAGCAGTACTTC
CDR3aa: CASSLGGWGLATYEQYF
d_gene: TRBD2
j_gene: TRBJ2-7
abundance: NA
v_gene: TRBV5-6

CDR3nt: TGTGCCATCAGTGAGATGGGACAGGGGAAAGAGGAAAAACTGTTTTTT
CDR3aa: CAISEMGQGKEEKLFF
d_gene: TRBD1
j_gene: TRBJ1-4
abundance: many
v_gene: TRBV10-3

CDR3nt: TGTGCTAGCAGCTTCGGGACACAGAACAAAGTGCCATGTGAAGCTTTCTTT
CDR3aa: CASSFGTQNKVPCEAFF
d_gene: NA
j_gene: TRBJ1-1
abundance: few
v_gene: TRBV7-7

CDR3nt: TGTGCCAGCAGCCCCTTCGACAGGGGCGGAGGCTACACCTTC
CDR3aa: CASSPFDRGGGYTF
d_gene: TRBD1
j_gene: TRBJ1-2
abundance: NA
v_gene: TRBV7-9

CDR3nt: TGTGCCAGCAGTGACACCCTTGAGTATGCGAACACCGGGGAGCTGTTTTTT
CDR3aa: CASSDTLEYANTGELFF
d_gene: NA
j_gene: TRBJ2-2
abundance: few
v_gene: TRBV25-1

CDR3nt: TGTGCCAGCAGTGGTAGCGGGGGTACCTCCCACGAGCAGTACTTC
CDR3aa: CASSGSGGTSHEQYF
d_gene: TRBD2
j_gene: TRBJ2-7
abundance: NA
v_gene: TRBV12-3/TRBV12-4

CDR3nt: TGTGCTAGTGGTTTCGTTACCGGGGAGCTGTTTTTT
CDR3aa: CASGFVTGELFF
d_gene: NA
j_gene: TRBJ2-2
abundance: NA
v_gene: TRBV12-3/TRBV12-4

CDR3nt: TGTGCCAGCAGTCCGCGGGGCAGTACCTATGGCTACACCTTC
CDR3aa: CASSPRGSTYGYTF
d_gene: NA
j_gene: TRBJ1-2
abundance: NA
v_gene: TRBV11-1

CDR3nt: TGTGCCAGCAGCTCGACCGGGACTAATGAAAAACTGTTTTTT
CDR3aa: CASSSTGTNEKLFF
d_gene: NA
j_gene: TRBJ1-4
abundance: NA
v_gene: TRBV2

CDR3nt: TGTGCCAGCAGAACGCACCTACAGGGGCGTTCGTTCTATGGCTACACCTTC
CDR3aa: CASRTHLQGRSFYGYTF
d_gene: TRBD1
j_gene: TRBJ1-2
abundance: once
v_gene: TRBV25-1

CDR3nt: TGCGCGTCGAGGCGGGACACCTGGGCATACGAGCAGTACTTC
CDR3aa: CASRRDTWAYEQYF
d_gene: NA
j_gene: TRBJ2-7
abundance: NA
v_gene: TRBV5-1

CDR3nt: TGTGCCAGCAGTGAAACAGGGATCAATGGCTACACCTTC
CDR3aa: CASSETGINGYTF
d_gene: NA
j_gene: TRBJ1-2
abundance: NA
v_gene: TRBV6-6

CDR3nt: TGTGCCAGCAGTGGACGACAGGGGGGAGAAAAACTGTTTTTT
CDR3aa: CASSGRQGGEKLFF
d_gene: TRBD1
j_gene: TRBJ1-4
abundance: many
v_gene: TRBV25-1

CDR3nt: TGTGCCAGCAGCCGTGGATGGGGGGCAGGACAGCCCCAGCATTTT
CDR3aa: CASSRGWGAGQPQHF
d_gene: NA
j_gene: TRBJ1-5
abundance: many
v_gene: TRBV3-1

CDR3nt: TGTGCCAGCAGCTTAAATGGGGTAGCGCCAGGGTACCAAGAGACCCAGTACTTC
CDR3aa: CASSLNGVAPGYQETQYF
d_gene: NA
j_gene: TRBJ2-5
abundance: NA
v_gene: TRBV5-1

CDR3nt: TGTGCCAGCAGCCCGTTTCCTAAAAACACTGAAGCTTTCTTT
CDR3aa: CASSPFPKNTEAFF
d_gene: NA
j_gene: TRBJ1-1
abundance: many
v_gene: TRBV7-8

CDR3nt: TGTGCCAGTAGTTCATCCCGGGACGGTCGACGCTCCTACGAGCAGTACTTC
CDR3aa: CASSSSRDGRRSYEQYF
d_gene: NA
j_gene: TRBJ2-7
abundance: NA
v_gene: TRBV19

CDR3nt: TGTGCCATCAGTGAGGGGACAGGGGGCGATGGTCAGCCCCTCCACTTT
CDR3aa: CAISEGTGGDGQPLHF
d_gene: TRBD1
j_gene: TRBJ1-6
abundance: NA
v_gene: TRBV10-3

CDR3nt: TGTGCCAGCAGTTTATCTGGGCCACAGGGAAACTACGAGCAGTACTTC
CDR3aa: CASSLSGPQGNYEQYF
d_gene: NA
j_gene: TRBJ2-7
abundance: NA
v_gene: TRBV7-9

CDR3nt: TGTGCCAGCGATGGGGGGTCGGCAGGAGATGAGACCCAGTACTTC
CDR3aa: CASDGGSAGDETQYF
d_gene: NA
j_gene: TRBJ2-5
abundance: many
v_gene: TRBV7-9

CDR3nt: TGTGCCAGCAGCCCCAGTGGGACAGGGAACACCGGGGAGCTGTTTTTT
CDR3aa: CASSPSGTGNTGELFF
d_gene: TRBD1
j_gene: TRBJ2-2
abundance: many
v_gene: TRBV7-3

CDR3nt: TGCAGCGTTGGTCAGGGTACTAATTCACCCCTCCACTTT
CDR3aa: CSVGQGTNSPLHF
d_gene: NA
j_gene: TRBJ1-6
abundance: NA
v_gene: TRBV29-1

CDR3nt: TGTGCCAGCAGCCCTCAGGGACAGGACAATCAGCCCCAGCATTTT
CDR3aa: CASSPQGQDNQPQHF
d_gene: TRBD1
j_gene: TRBJ1-5
abundance: many
v_gene: TRBV24-1

CDR3nt: TGTGCCAGCAGCGCAACCGCGGCGGAGAACACTGAAGCTTTCTTT
CDR3aa: CASSATAAENTEAFF
d_gene: NA
j_gene: TRBJ1-1
abundance: NA
v_gene: TRBV9

CDR3nt: TGTGCCATCAGTGAGGACGGCAATGAAAAACTGTTTTTT
CDR3aa: CAISEDGNEKLFF
d_gene: NA
j_gene: TRBJ1-4
abundance: many
v_gene: TRBV10-3

CDR3nt: TGTGCCAGCAGTTCCGGGGGAAAGTCGTACGAGCAGTACTTC
CDR3aa: CASSSGGKSYEQYF
d_gene: NA
j_gene: TRBJ2-7
abundance: NA
v_gene: TRBV25-1

CDR3nt: TGTGCCAGCAGCTTGGCCGGACTAGGACAACGGCTAAATCCACCCCTCCACTTT
CDR3aa: CASSLAGLGQRLNPPLHF
d_gene: NA
j_gene: TRBJ1-6
abundance: NA
v_gene: TRBV5-5

CDR3nt: TGCAGTGCTAGGGATGGGGGCCCGGAATCCCTCCACTTT
CDR3aa: CSARDGGPESLHF
d_gene: NA
j_gene: TRBJ1-6
abundance: NA
v_gene: TRBV20-1

CDR3nt: TGCAGCGTTGTATACGGGGCGGCAGATACGCAGTATTTT
CDR3aa: CSVVYGAADTQYF
d_gene: NA
j_gene: TRBJ2-3
abundance: NA
v_gene: TRBV29-1

CDR3nt: TGTGCCAGCACTGCGGGGGGCACAGATACGCAGTATTTT
CDR3aa: CASTAGGTDTQYF
d_gene: TRBD2
j_gene: TRBJ2-3
abundance: once
v_gene: TRBV7-8

CDR3nt: TGTGCCAGCAGTTCAGCGGGGGGGCCGTGGACCGGGGAGCTGTTTTTT
CDR3aa: CASSSAGGPWTGELFF
d_gene: TRBD2
j_gene: TRBJ2-2
abundance: few
v_gene: TRBV6-5

CDR3nt: TGTGCCAGCAGCTCTGGGGGCGACACCGGGGAGCTGTTTTTT
CDR3aa: CASSSGGDTGELFF
d_gene: NA
j_gene: TRBJ2-2
abundance: few
v_gene: TRBV25-1

CDR3nt: TGCAGCGTTGGGGCGGGGGGTTACCGGTACGAGCAGTACTTC
CDR3aa: CSVGAGGYRYEQYF
d_gene: TRBD2
j_gene: TRBJ2-7
abundance: many
v_gene: TRBV29-1

CDR3nt: TGTGCCAGCAGTCGTAGCCCGGGACAGGGCGGCACTGAAGCTTTCTTT
CDR3aa: CASSRSPGQGGTEAFF
d_gene: TRBD1
j_gene: TRBJ1-1
abundance: few
v_gene: TRBV6-4

CDR3nt: TGTGCCAGCAGGCCTACGAAGGTAGCGGGAGCAACCTACGAGCAGTACTTC
CDR3aa: CASRPTKVAGATYEQYF
d_gene: TRBD2
j_gene: TRBJ2-7
abundance: few
v_gene: TRBV5-8

CDR3nt: TGTGCCAGCAGTTGGAAGGAGGGGCAGCCCCAGCATTTT
CDR3aa: CASSWKEGQPQHF
d_gene: NA
j_gene: TRBJ1-5
abundance: many
v_gene: TRBV6-6

CDR3nt: TGTGCCACCAGTGACGCGAGGGCTTCTGAGACCCAGTACTTC
CDR3aa: CATSDARASETQYF
d_gene: NA
j_gene: TRBJ2-5
abundance: many
v_gene: TRBV24-1

CDR3nt: TGTGCCAGCGGAGGGGGGTTTGAGCAGTTCTTC
CDR3aa: CASGGGFEQFF
d_gene: NA
j_gene: TRBJ2-1
abundance: NA
v_gene: TRBV25-1